This TCR beta chain originates from a study of shared clonotypes between healthy human individuals. The investigators split CD4+ cells into a CD45RA+ naive subset and a CD45RA-negative memory subset. Germline-derived CDR1 and CDR2 are LNHDA and SQIVND (reference sequence). V gave up 5 bases and J gave up 4 bases, with 17 bases separating them. The CDR3 loop spans 15 amino acids. In the authors' methods: Filtering differed for immunoSEQ, which gave only junction sequences without quality scores. The method was immunoSEQ multiplex PCR; TCRdb's version includes in-frame clones alone and lacks a portion of them. That table supplies the V and J calls and clone size; D and trimming were determined from the DNA. The sample includes about 2.4 million clones, roughly nine tenths of them seen just once. There are a few counts of this clone.

Sequenced input: naive CD4+ T cells sorted from blood. As to subset: CD45RA+ positively selected. This TCR derives from a man in his late teens or twenties in good health. The gene calls are TRBV19 and TRBJ1-1, with D possibly being TRBD1 (5 bases). CDR3 protein: CASSLQAGRGTEAFF. The CDR3 nucleotides are TGTGCCAGTAGTTTACAGGCAGGAAGAGGCACTGAAGCTTTCTTT. Using reference TRBV19 and TRBJ1-1 for the parts outside the CDR3, the full variable domain is DGGITQSPKYLFRKEGQNVTLSCEQNLNHDAMYWYRQDPGQGLRLIYYSQIVNDFQKGDIAEGYSVSREKKESFPLTVTSAQKNPTAFYLCASSLQAGRGTEAFFGQGTRLTVV.